Shown below are 7 T cell receptor beta chains from a single sample sequenced in a study of CD8+ T cells in alopecia areata. TCR sequencing used cDNA made by reverse transcription of extracted RNA. The protocol was immunoSEQ multiplex PCR, while the TCRdb copy is restricted to in-frame clones and leaves out a portion. The sample lists 200,000 to 250,000 clones, roughly two fifths occurring once. This sample's treatment: oral pan-JAK inhibitor, 5-10 mg twice daily. The sequencing here drew on CD4+ T cells sorted from blood, taken around week 34, from a patient treated with tofacitinib. The origin of the receptors is a human donor with alopecia areata.

This chain connects TRBV5-1 to TRBJ2-7; the D gene is possibly TRBD1 (5 bases). V lost 3 bases and J 8 bases, leaving 12 bases between the germline ends. The germline V gene has CDR1 SGHRS and CDR2 YFSETQ. The CDR3 is made up of 12 amino acids. Written as DNA, the CDR3 is TGCGCCAGCAGCTCCGACAGAGAGAAGCAGTACTTC. As protein: CASSSDREKQYF.

Worth noting for this clone: This specimen includes other DNA sequences encoding the same CDR3. In DNA form, the CDR3 reads TGTGCCAGCAGTGAATCTAGAACGTTAAGCAATCAGCCCCAGCATTTT. Its translation is CASSESRTLSNQPQHF. This chain connects TRBV6-1 to TRBJ1-5, with no clear D. V was cut by 2 bases and J by 1 base, with 12 bases left in between. The CDR3 extends over 16 amino acids. Per the germline V gene, CDR1 is MNHNS and CDR2 is SASEGT.

The DNA of the CDR3 is TGTGCCAGTAGTACTACAGGGAAGGGGGAGCTGTTTTTT. Protein sequence: CASSTTGKGELFF. The chain links TRBV19 to TRBJ2-2, with D possibly being TRBD1 (6 bases). The CDR3 spans 13 residues. In germline, CDR1 is LNHDA, CDR2 SQIVND (reference sequence). The V end lost 4 bases, the J end lost 8 bases, and 11 bases lay between the germline ends. Full variable domain (outside the CDR3, taken from reference TRBV19 and TRBJ2-2): DGGITQSPKYLFRKEGQNVTLSCEQNLNHDAMYWYRQDPGQGLRLIYYSQIVNDFQKGDIAEGYSVSREKKESFPLTVTSAQKNPTAFYLCASSTTGKGELFFGEGSRLTVL.

The V gene is TRBV9, the J gene TRBJ2-1; weak D call: TRBD2 (5 bases). This CDR3 has 15 amino acids. Between the trimmed V and J ends, which lost 4 bases and 1 base, there was a span of 12 bases. Per the germline V gene, CDR1 is SGDLS and CDR2 is YYNGEE. CDR3 in amino acids: CASSPRGYSYNEQFF. For the CDR3, the DNA is TGTGCCAGCAGCCCCAGAGGGTATTCCTACAATGAGCAGTTCTTC.

This clone was found a few times. The rearrangement links TRBV29-1 to TRBJ2-1; 7 bases are shared with TRBD1. The junction had 4 bases not matched to a gene; V was cut back by 4 bases and J by 4 bases. Germline V CDR1 and CDR2: SQVTM, ANQGSEA. The CDR3 sequence is 13 residues long. The CDR3 spells CSVGGTVYNEQFF. Here the CDR3 DNA reads TGCAGCGTTGGGGGGACAGTTTACAATGAGCAGTTCTTC.

V is TRBV27 and J is TRBJ1-5, with a weak D call TRBD1 (6 bases). Trimming left V 6 bases short and J 4 bases short, with 22 bases between. The germline V gene has CDR1 MNHEY and CDR2 SMNVEV (reference sequence). This CDR3 contains 17 residues. The CDR3 DNA reads TGTGCCAGCAGACCCATCGGGGGCGCTTTGTCAAATCAGCCCCAGCATTTT. As protein: CASRPIGGALSNQPQHF.

The chain links TRBV18 to TRBJ1-1, with D hard to call. V lost 0 bases to trimming and J lost 2 bases, with 10 bases between them. Germline loops: CDR1 KGHSH, CDR2 LQKENI. The length of the CDR3 is 15 residues. CDR3 protein: CASSPPPGVNTEAFF. CDR3 coding DNA: TGTGCCAGCTCACCACCGCCCGGTGTAAACACTGAAGCTTTCTTT.